Each of the 10 T cell receptor beta chains below was sequenced from the same sample in a study of T cells in Graves' hyperthyroidism and ophthalmopathy (dated by TCRdb to between 2017 and 2020). The receptor library was made with multiplex PCR. These reads were obtained on an Illumina HiSeq 2000. Amplification of TCR beta CDR3 regions was carried out from RNA transcripts. A first-round RT-PCR of the TCR CDR3 used the HTBI primer set with the Qiagen OneStep RT-PCR kit. The public reads were quality trimmed at Q25 with fastp and then assembled into clones with MiXCR by TCRdb, keeping productive beta chains. Records with the same CDR3 protein are collapsed into one entry carrying the most frequent genes and DNA. Present in this sample are some 180,000 distinct CDR3 sequences, around a sixth of which were seen just once. The ten biggest clones cover about 50% of the sample. The sequencing sample was made of blood. These receptors all stem from a woman between 45 and 65 years old with Graves' hyperthyroidism.

V is TRBV13 and J is TRBJ2-2; D is unclear. Trimming removed 5 bases at V and 1 base at J, with 5 bases between. Germline loops: CDR1 PRHDT, CDR2 FYEKMQ (reference sequence). The CDR3 extends over 13 amino acids. This chain's CDR3 is CASSRRNTGELFF. DNA for the CDR3: TGTGCCAGCAGCAGGAGGAACACCGGGGAGCTGTTTTTT.

This clonotype was picked up a small number of times. This rearrangement joins TRBV12-3 or TRBV12-4 to TRBJ2-7, with TRBD2 identical over 7 bases. V lost 6 bases and J lost 5; bases outside the gene matches: 13. The CDR3 consists of 15 residues. The CDR3 DNA reads as TGTGCCAGCAGGGGGGGGGGGAGTCGAGACCACGAGCAGTACTTC. It codes for CASRGGGSRDHEQYF.

The table lists this clonotype with many counts. The chain has TRBV28 and TRBJ2-1, with no clear D. Germline V gene sequence: CDR1 MDHEN, CDR2 SYDVKM. The CDR3 loop spans 15 amino acids. V was pared by 7 bases and J by 6 bases, with 19 bases between. The chain's CDR3 is CASTSSLRLSNEQFF. CDR3 coding DNA: TGTGCCAGCACCAGTAGTTTAAGGTTGAGCAATGAGCAGTTCTTC.

The table lists this clonotype with many counts. The V call is TRBV5-1, the J call TRBJ2-1; no firm D call. Trimming took off 0 bases at V and 12 bases at J, with 7 bases between the two ends. The CDR3 spans 11 residues. Germline V gene lookup returns CDR1 SGHRS and CDR2 YFSETQ. The DNA for the CDR3 is TGCGCCAGCAGCTTGGATGGCTTGCAGTTCTTC. This sequence encodes CASSLDGLQFF.

This clonotype has ten or more counts. This sequence joins TRBV11-2 and TRBJ2-5, with no clear D. The germline gives CDR1 SGHAT, CDR2 FQNNGV. With 2 bases removed from V and 2 bases from J, the gap between germline ends came to 12 bases. The CDR3 runs 15 residues. CDR3 DNA: TGTGCCAGCAGCTTATTGGATACTCAGCAAGAGACCCAGTACTTC. Translating it yields CASSLLDTQQETQYF.

This clonotype was recorded a few times. This rearrangement joins TRBV12-3 or TRBV12-4 to TRBJ2-2; D gene ambiguous. The V end was cut by 4 bases, the J end by 5 bases, with 14 bases between. This CDR3 contains 15 residues. DNA of the CDR3: TGTGCCAGCAGTTCTATGGCACAGATGACCGGGGAGCTGTTTTTT. Translation gives CASSSMAQMTGELFF.

Note on this clonotype: A much larger clone differs by one base, so this may be a read error. J is TRBJ2-7 and V is TRBV10-3; D remains ambiguous. With 10 bases removed from V and 2 bases from J, the gap between germline ends came to 15 bases. Germline V gene lookup returns CDR1 ENHRY and CDR2 SYGVKD. The CDR3 runs 13 residues. The CDR3 here is CATSPNFAYEQYF. The CDR3 coding sequence is TGTGCCACCAGCCCTAATTTCGCCTACGAGCAGTACTTC.

The rearrangement joins TRBV9 to TRBJ2-7; 10 bases are a match to TRBD2. V gave up 0 bases and J gave up 4 bases; unmatched junction bases: 4. Germline V gene lookup returns CDR1 SGDLS and CDR2 YYNGEE. There are 15 residues in the CDR3. CDR3 sequence: CASSVDLAGVYEQYF. In nucleotides, the CDR3 is TGTGCCAGCAGCGTAGACCTAGCGGGAGTGTACGAGCAGTACTTC.

On this clonotype: The germline gene is not matched at one end of the junction; a read error may be the cause. The chain has TRBV24-1 and TRBJ2-3; D is uncertain. Germline V gene data show CDR1 as KGHDR and CDR2 as SFDVKD. The CDR3 is made up of 11 amino acids. CDR3 protein: CATSVTVTQYF. In DNA, the CDR3 is TGTGCCACCAGTGTAACAGTTACGCAGTATTTT.

Ten or more counts support this clonotype. This chain joins TRBV6-1 and TRBJ1-1; 7 positions agree with TRBD1. After removal of 2 bases from V and 4 bases from J, the junction contained 7 bases not matched to a gene. The germline V gene has CDR1 MNHNS and CDR2 SASEGT. This CDR3 region has 15 residues. The CDR3 loop is CASSEQTGKGTEAFF. In DNA, the CDR3 is TGTGCCAGCAGTGAACAGACAGGGAAGGGCACTGAAGCTTTCTTT.